This TCR beta chain is drawn from a study of metastatic and nonmetastatic thyroid tumors. This clone was seen more than once but under ten times. Patients underwent thyroid surgery, and none had received any treatment before it. TCRdb redid the clone calls on the PCR reads using MiXCR. The table includes more than 25,000 clones, 10% to 14% detected once. Germline assignment: CDR1 LNHNV and CDR2 YYDKDF (reference sequence). V gave up 5 bases and J gave up 2 bases; unmatched junction bases: 7. The CDR3 loop spans 15 amino acids. The chain has TRBV15 and TRBJ2-7; 9 bases align to TRBD1. Sample: blood. The sequence was collected from a female donor with papillary thyroid cancer or a benign thyroid nodule (not recorded which). Some clones in this sample may be carry-over from other donors' samples. The CDR3 sequence: CATSGSGTGPYEQYF. The CDR3 DNA reads TGTGCCACCAGCGGCTCCGGGACAGGGCCCTACGAGCAGTACTTC.